These 26 T cell receptor beta chains share one sample of origin, sequenced in a study of OX40 agonist ivuxolimab in advanced cancers. Some clones are missing from TCRdb's copy, which holds only in-frame ones; the method was immunoSEQ multiplex PCR. The repertoire holds roughly 50,000 clones, with roughly 90% as singletons. This material consisted of CD4+ or CD8+ T cells sorted from blood, taken in a trial of the OX40 agonist ivuxolimab. These receptors were collected from an adult with an advanced solid tumor such as melanoma, head and neck, liver or kidney cancer.

This chain connects TRBV9 to TRBJ1-1; D perhaps matches TRBD1 (5 bases). Germline CDR1 and CDR2: SGDLS and YYNGEE. This CDR3 is 15 amino acids long. The V gene lost 5 bases and the J gene lost 0 bases, with 14 bases spanning the gap. CDR3 nucleotides: TGTGCCAGCAGGTCTCAGGGACGGCTGAACACTGAAGCTTTCTTT. Protein: CASRSQGRLNTEAFF. Full variable domain (missing parts from reference TRBV9 and TRBJ1-1): DSGVTQTPKHLITATGQRVTLRCSPRSGDLSVYWYQQSLDQGLQFLIQYYNGEERAKGNILERFSAQQFPDLHSELNLSSLELGDSALYFCASRSQGRLNTEAFFGQGTRLTVV.

This chain connects TRBV4-3 to TRBJ2-5, with TRBD1 identical over 10 bases. The CDR3 totals 16 residues. V was clipped by 3 bases and J by 2 bases; unmatched bases: 6. The germline CDR1 and CDR2 sequences are LGHNA and YSLEER. DNA of the CDR3: TGCGCCAGCAGCCAGGAACCGGGACAGGGGCAAGAGACCCAGTACTTC. Protein product: CASSQEPGQGQETQYF.

The chain couples TRBV7-9 to TRBJ1-5; tentative D call: TRBD1 (5 bases). Germline CDR1 is SEHNR and CDR2 is FQNEAQ (reference sequence). Trimming took off 5 bases at V and 4 bases at J, with 15 bases between the two ends. This CDR3 region has 15 residues. CDR3 bases: TGTGCCAGCAGCCTAAACGGGGCCGAAAATCAGCCCCAGCATTTT. Protein: CASSLNGAENQPQHF.

The V and J genes are TRBV19 and TRBJ1-1, with D perhaps TRBD1 (6 bases). This CDR3 comprises 20 residues. CDR1 and CDR2 (germline): LNHDA, SQIVND (reference sequence). Trimming stripped 5 bases from V and 9 bases from J, with 37 bases between. The CDR3 reads CASSPETGSDQGVRRLKAFF. CDR3 in DNA: TGTGCCAGTAGTCCCGAGACAGGTAGCGACCAAGGAGTCCGGAGGTTGAAAGCTTTCTTT.

This clone was picked up a small number of times. This chain joins TRBV4-3 and TRBJ2-1; weak D call: TRBD2 (6 bases). CDR1 and CDR2 (germline): LGHNA, YSLEER. The CDR3 sequence is 17 residues long. V was clipped by 1 base and J by 3 bases, with 16 bases between them. The CDR3 DNA reads TGCGCCAGCAGCCAAGGGGTCCGGGACTCCCTCTACAATGAGCAGTTCTTC. Its translation: CASSQGVRDSLYNEQFF.

CDR3 protein: CASSYSGEPGTEAFF. CDR3 in DNA: TGTGCCAGCAGTTACTCAGGGGAACCGGGCACTGAAGCTTTCTTT. The chain combines TRBV6-5 with TRBJ1-1; D perhaps matches TRBD1 (5 bases). Trimming removed 0 bases from V and 4 bases from J, with 12 bases in between. Germline V gene lookup returns CDR1 MNHEY and CDR2 SVGAGI. The CDR3 has 15 amino acids.

This clone has just one count. The gene calls are TRBV28 and TRBJ1-2; D gene uncertain. The CDR3 runs 15 residues. From germline, CDR1 is MDHEN and CDR2 SYDVKM. V was trimmed by 8 bases and J by 2 bases, leaving 18 bases between them. This CDR3 reads CASSPWAGGNYGYTF. As DNA, the CDR3 is TGTGCCAGCTCACCCTGGGCCGGCGGAAACTATGGCTACACCTTC.

The chain couples TRBV10-3 to TRBJ2-5; a possible D gene is TRBD2 (6 bases). Germline V gene sequence: CDR1 ENHRY, CDR2 SYGVKD. V lost 0 bases and J 0 bases, leaving 17 bases between the germline ends. This CDR3 contains 18 residues. CDR3 protein: CAISESTRAREDQETQYF. The CDR3 coding sequence is TGTGCCATCAGTGAGTCGACTCGGGCGCGGGAAGACCAAGAGACCCAGTACTTC.

The rearrangement links TRBV2 to TRBJ2-3; D perhaps matches TRBD1 (6 bases). CDR1 and CDR2 (germline): SNHLY, FYNNEI. The CDR3 contains 15 residues. The ends were cut back, 4 bases at V and 3 bases at J, with 14 bases in the middle. CDR3 nucleotides: TGTGCCAGCAGTGTTACAGGGATGGCGACAGATACGCAGTATTTT. It translates to CASSVTGMATDTQYF.

V gene TRBV28 combines with J gene TRBJ1-2; possibly TRBD1 for D (5 bases). Per the germline V gene, CDR1 is MDHEN and CDR2 is SYDVKM. Trimming took 4 bases from V and 0 from J, leaving 24 bases between them. The CDR3 runs to 19 residues. CDR3 nucleotide sequence: TGTGCCAGCAGTTCGGGACCGACAAATCCCGAATCTCCTAACTATGGCTACACCTTC. Translating it yields CASSSGPTNPESPNYGYTF.

This chain connects TRBV5-6 to TRBJ1-4; 9 nucleotides align to TRBD1. There are 14 residues in the CDR3. In germline, CDR1 is SGHDT, CDR2 YYEEEE. The V gene end was trimmed by 3 bases and the J gene end by 5 bases; junction bases not matched to a gene: 2. CDR3 sequence reads: CASSSTGGNEKLFF. For the CDR3, the DNA is TGTGCCAGCAGCTCGACAGGGGGGAATGAAAAACTGTTTTTT.

The gene calls are TRBV6-5 and TRBJ2-7; no clear D gene. V lost 7 bases and J lost 3, with 10 bases in between. The CDR3 sequence is 12 residues long. Germline CDR1 reads MNHEY; CDR2 reads SVGAGI. In DNA, the CDR3 is TGTGCCAGCATTGGACCATTCTACGAGCAGTACTTC. Translation gives CASIGPFYEQYF.

This chain joins TRBV5-1 and TRBJ1-5; D uncertain. CDR3 size: 15 residues. CDR1 SGHRS and CDR2 YFSETQ come from the germline V gene. Deletions cut 0 bases from V and 0 bases from J, with 7 bases between. CDR3 sequence: CASSLGALSNQPQHF. CDR3 DNA: TGCGCCAGCAGCTTGGGGGCCCTTAGCAATCAGCCCCAGCATTTT.

The chain is built from TRBV7-3 and TRBJ1-2, with 9 bases aligning to TRBD1. Germline trimming cut 3 bases from V and 4 bases from J; bases unmatched to any gene: 3. This CDR3 is 14 amino acids long. Germline V gene lookup returns CDR1 SGHTA and CDR2 FQGTGA. The CDR3 is CASSLGQGIYGYTF. In DNA, the CDR3 is TGTGCCAGCAGCTTGGGACAGGGAATCTATGGCTACACCTTC.

The J gene is TRBJ2-7, the V gene TRBV7-6, with 9 bases fitting TRBD1. Germline V gene data show CDR1 as SGHVS and CDR2 as FNYEAQ. CDR3 length: 14 residues. With 5 bases clipped from V and 2 bases from J, the junction kept 4 bases outside the gene matches. CDR3 protein: CASSLDRGTYEQYF. In nucleotides, the CDR3 is TGTGCCAGCAGCCTGGACAGGGGAACCTACGAGCAGTACTTC.

The chain is built from TRBV27 and TRBJ1-1; the D gene is possibly TRBD1 (5 bases). V was clipped by 3 bases and J by 9 bases, with 14 bases between them. The CDR3 sequence is 13 residues long. Germline CDR1 and CDR2: MNHEY and SMNVEV (reference sequence). CDR3 amino acids: CASSLGSGFQAFF. The CDR3 bases are TGTGCCAGCAGTTTGGGCTCAGGGTTTCAAGCTTTCTTT.

The rearrangement joins TRBV13 to TRBJ2-5, with a possible D match to TRBD1 (6 bases). The V and J ends lost 1 base and 3 bases respectively, with 15 bases between them. Germline V gene data show CDR1 as PRHDT and CDR2 as FYEKMQ (reference sequence). The CDR3 sequence is 16 residues long. CDR3 amino acids: CASSLVLGQEKETQYF. The CDR3 region has the DNA TGTGCCAGCAGCTTAGTGCTGGGACAAGAGAAAGAGACCCAGTACTTC.

This CDR3 reads CAWRLLRDSDNEQFF. CDR3 DNA: TGTGCCTGGAGGCTACTCCGGGACTCAGACAATGAGCAGTTCTTC. The chain joins TRBV30 to TRBJ2-1, with D possibly matching TRBD2 (6 bases). V was trimmed by 3 bases and J by 5 bases, leaving 17 bases between them. Germline V gives CDR1 GTSNPN, CDR2 SVGIG (reference sequence). The CDR3 consists of 15 residues. Using reference TRBV30 and TRBJ2-1 for the parts outside the CDR3, the full variable domain is SQTIHQWPATLVQPVGSPLSLECTVEGTSNPNLYWYRQAAGRGLQLLFYSVGIGQISSEVPQNLSASRPQDRQFILSSKKLLLSDSGFYLCAWRLLRDSDNEQFFGPGTRLTVL.

A few counts support this clone. The chain couples TRBV19 to TRBJ1-5; D not certain. Per the germline V gene, CDR1 is LNHDA and CDR2 is SQIVND (reference sequence). V was shortened by 8 bases and J by 0 bases, with 20 bases between the two germline ends. CDR3 length: 17 residues. The CDR3 coding sequence is TGTGCCAGTTCCTCACTGGCCAGCTACTATAGCAATCAGCCCCAGCATTTT. This encodes CASSSLASYYSNQPQHF.

This clone was seen ten or more times. The chain links TRBV29-1 to TRBJ2-7; 8 positions agree with TRBD1. Looked up from germline, CDR1 is SQVTM and CDR2 is ANQGSEA. The CDR3 loop spans 14 amino acids. V shed 1 base, J shed 1 base, and the junction held 3 bases outside the gene matches. The DNA for the CDR3 is TGCAGCGTTGAAGGACAGGGGCGTTCCTACGAGCAGTACTTC. Its translation: CSVEGQGRSYEQYF.

V is TRBV6-4 and J is TRBJ1-1; 7 bases line up with TRBD1. CDR1 is MRHNA, CDR2 SNTAGT, per germline. The CDR3 extends over 13 amino acids. The J segment lost 5 bases and the V segment lost 6 bases, leaving 6 bases of the junction unmatched. The CDR3, as DNA: TGTGCCAGCAGCGACAGGGCCGGAACTGAAGCTTTCTTT. The encoded protein is CASSDRAGTEAFF.

V usage is TRBV19 and J usage is TRBJ2-5; 11 bases align to TRBD2. V lost 6 bases and J lost 2; bases outside the gene matches: 5. Germline V lookup: CDR1 LNHDA, CDR2 SQIVND (reference sequence). The CDR3 spans 15 residues. CDR3 amino acids: CASRKTSGDQETQYF. The CDR3, as DNA: TGTGCCAGTAGAAAGACTAGCGGGGATCAAGAGACCCAGTACTTC.

This clone was picked up a small number of times. CDR3 sequence reads: CSVARDYEQYF. In DNA, the CDR3 is TGCAGCGTTGCCCGGGACTACGAGCAGTACTTC. The J gene is TRBJ2-7, the V gene TRBV29-1, with D tentatively TRBD2 (5 bases). With 4 bases removed from V and 3 bases from J, the gap between germline ends came to 7 bases. The CDR3 is made up of 11 amino acids. The V gene's germline CDR1 is SQVTM and CDR2 ANQGSEA.

This sequence joins TRBV13 and TRBJ2-1; TRBD2 aligns across 16 bases. This CDR3 has 16 residues. Trimming removed 4 bases from V and 9 bases from J; junction bases left unmatched: 6. The germline V gene has CDR1 PRHDT and CDR2 FYEKMQ (reference sequence). In nucleotides, the CDR3 is TGTGCCAGCAGCTCGGGACTAGCGGGAGGGCCGGGTGAGCAGTTCTTC. Translated, it gives CASSSGLAGGPGEQFF. The full variable domain, rest sourced from reference TRBV13 and TRBJ2-1, is AAGVIQSPRHLIKEKRETATLKCYPIPRHDTVYWYQQGPGQDPQFLISFYEKMQSDKGSIPDRFSAQQFSDYHSELNMSSLELGDSALYFCASSSGLAGGPGEQFFGPGTRLTVL.

The sample holds one count of this clone. V usage is TRBV6-1 and J usage is TRBJ2-1, with TRBD2 identical over 15 bases. Losses at the gene ends were 4 bases for V and 0 bases for J; bases not matched to a gene: 4. CDR1 and CDR2 from the germline V gene are MNHNS and SASEGT. The CDR3 runs 18 residues. CDR3 region: CASSGGLAGGSSYNEQFF. For the CDR3, the DNA is TGTGCCAGCAGTGGGGGACTAGCGGGGGGAAGCTCCTACAATGAGCAGTTCTTC.

The V gene is TRBV9, the J gene TRBJ1-5, with D hard to call. V was trimmed by 4 bases and J by 3 bases, leaving 14 bases between them. This CDR3 has 15 amino acids. From germline, CDR1 is SGDLS and CDR2 YYNGEE. The CDR3 sequence is CASSQSGRHNQPQHF. CDR3 DNA: TGTGCCAGCAGCCAATCTGGACGGCACAATCAGCCCCAGCATTTT.